This TCR beta chain appears in the sequencing data of a study of CD8 T cells in Susac syndrome. It was with random hexamers that roughly 0.45 to 1 ug RNA was reverse transcribed. Each CDR3 protein gets one entry after TCRdb re-called the immunoSEQ multiplex PCR reads with MiXCR. The profile shows around 170,000 distinct CDR3 sequences, 95% of them singletons. CDR3 size: 16 residues. The V and J ends lost 7 bases and 0 bases respectively, with 16 bases between them. This TCR derives from a human donor with Susac syndrome. This chain joins TRBV23-1 and TRBJ1-5; perhaps TRBD1 as D (6 bases). TRBV23-1 is an ORF, with its function uncertain. The sequenced material came from CD8+ T cells from PBMCs. CDR3 in amino acids: CASTRCWDISNQPQHF. CDR3 nucleotides: TGCGCCAGCACTCGCTGTTGGGACATTAGCAATCAGCCCCAGCATTTT.